The 21 T cell receptor beta chains below were found in one sample sequenced in a study of cytomegalovirus exposure and HLA in healthy donors. Vbeta (60) and Jbeta (13) primers were used in the PCR. The assay was immunoSEQ multiplex PCR, and TCRdb's table has in-frame clones only and misses some. The repertoire holds about 55,000 clones, around 52% seen once, with about 12% in the top ten. Sequencing was done on a sample of PBMCs. The origin of the receptors is a human donor in good health.

This clone was counted a few times. The chain links TRBV7-3 to TRBJ2-3; D is possibly TRBD1 (6 bases). V lost 2 bases and J 2 bases, leaving 11 bases between the germline ends. The CDR3 extends over 15 amino acids. Germline V gives CDR1 SGHTA, CDR2 FQGTGA. CDR3 sequence (DNA): TGTGCCAGCAGCTTAGAGGGGGAGCACACAGATACGCAGTATTTT. Protein product: CASSLEGEHTDTQYF. Variable domain in full (rest from reference TRBV7-3 and TRBJ2-3): GAGVSQTPSNKVTEKGKYVELRCDPISGHTALYWYRQSLGQGPEFLIYFQGTGAADDSGLPNDRFFAVRPEGSVSTLKIQRTERGDSAVYLCASSLEGEHTDTQYFGPGTRLTVL.

The CDR3 sequence: CASSQGGLNTEAFF. DNA for the CDR3: TGCGCCAGCAGCCAAGGGGGGCTGAACACTGAAGCTTTCTTT. V and J are TRBV4-3 and TRBJ1-1, with D possibly matching TRBD1 (6 bases). The germline CDR1 and CDR2 sequences are LGHNA and YSLEER. The CDR3 is 14 residues long. V was cut by 1 base and J by 0 bases, with 6 bases left in between.

The chain couples TRBV30 to TRBJ2-3; 11 nucleotides agree with TRBD2. The V and J ends lost 1 base and 6 bases, in that order; junction bases with no gene match: 6. This CDR3 has 15 residues. Per the germline V gene, CDR1 is GTSNPN and CDR2 is SVGIG (reference sequence). The CDR3 protein is CAWSGSGGAVDTQYF. The CDR3 DNA sequence: TGTGCCTGGAGTGGTAGCGGGGGGGCCGTGGATACGCAGTATTTT.

J is TRBJ2-7 and V is TRBV10-3, with D tentatively TRBD2 (7 bases). This CDR3 has 15 residues. The V and J ends lost 10 bases and 5 bases respectively, with 24 bases between them. Germline CDR1 is ENHRY and CDR2 is SYGVKD. In DNA form, the CDR3 reads TGTGCCACACGGGGGGCTCGCGGCCCGGAGGACGAGCAGTACTTC. It specifies CATRGARGPEDEQYF.

This chain links TRBV2 with TRBJ2-7, with 13 bases identical to TRBD2. The CDR3 contains 14 residues. The junction had 6 bases not matched to a gene; V was cut back by 6 bases and J by 7 bases. Germline V lookup: CDR1 SNHLY, CDR2 FYNNEI. DNA of the CDR3: TGTGCCAGCAGCCCGGGACTAGCGGGGAGGGAGCAGTACTTC. It specifies CASSPGLAGREQYF. The full variable domain, in which reference TRBV2 and TRBJ2-7 provide the parts outside the CDR3, is EPEVTQTPSHQVTQMGQEVILRCVPISNHLYFYWYRQILGQKVEFLVSFYNNEISEKSEIFDDQFSVERPDGSNFTLKIRSTKLEDSAMYFCASSPGLAGREQYFGPGTRLTVT.

V and J are TRBV14 and TRBJ1-2, with a possible D match to TRBD1 (5 bases). V gave up 2 bases and J gave up 5 bases, with 9 bases separating them. Germline V lookup: CDR1 SGHDN, CDR2 FVKESK. The CDR3 extends over 13 amino acids. CDR3 DNA: TGTGCCAGCAGCCAAACCCAGGGTTATGGCTACACCTTC. It encodes CASSQTQGYGYTF.

V gene TRBV7-3 combines with J gene TRBJ2-7; 8 nucleotides match TRBD1. V dropped 5 bases and J dropped 6; count of bases not matched to a gene: 9. The CDR3 is 14 residues long. Germline assignment: CDR1 SGHTA and CDR2 FQGTGA. The CDR3 DNA sequence: TGTGCCAGCAGCCCCGGACAGGGTTGGGGCGAGCAGTACTTC. As protein: CASSPGQGWGEQYF.

This clone is categorized as medium-sized. This chain connects TRBV7-9 to TRBJ2-1, with 8 bases identical to TRBD1. This CDR3 comprises 16 residues. Trimming took 4 bases from V and 6 from J; bases not matched to a gene: 11. CDR1 is SEHNR, CDR2 FQNEAQ, per germline (reference sequence). CDR3: CASSSPSADRANEQFF. The CDR3 DNA reads as TGTGCCAGCAGCTCACCCTCCGCGGACAGGGCCAATGAGCAGTTCTTC.

The chain couples TRBV14 to TRBJ2-1; D ambiguous. V lost 1 base and J 7 bases, leaving 11 bases between the germline ends. The CDR3 is 14 residues long. Germline CDR1 is SGHDN and CDR2 is FVKESK. In DNA, the CDR3 is TGTGCCAGCAGCCAAGCCCTCGCCGGGAATGAGCAGTTCTTC. Protein product: CASSQALAGNEQFF. Drawing the rest from reference TRBV14 and TRBJ2-1, the complete variable domain is EAGVTQFPSHSVIEKGQTVTLRCDPISGHDNLYWYRRVMGKEIKFLLHFVKESKQDESGMPNNRFLAERTGGTYSTLKVQPAELEDSGVYFCASSQALAGNEQFFGPGTRLTVL.

This clone occurred a few times. This chain links TRBV7-9 with TRBJ2-1; D perhaps matches TRBD2 (5 bases). CDR1 is SEHNR, CDR2 FQNEAQ, per germline (reference sequence). V shed 4 bases and J shed 9 bases, with 22 bases lying between them. CDR3 size: 16 residues. As DNA, the CDR3 is TGTGCCAGCAGCTCAAACGAAGGAGGCAGGACGCCTGAGCAGTTCTTC. Protein product: CASSSNEGGRTPEQFF.

This chain links TRBV27 with TRBJ2-5, with D perhaps matching TRBD2 (6 bases). V lost 6 bases and J lost 5, with 16 bases in between. There are 14 residues in the CDR3. The germline V gene has CDR1 MNHEY and CDR2 SMNVEV (reference sequence). CDR3 sequence: CASRGPGVEETQYF. The CDR3 bases are TGTGCCAGCAGAGGTCCGGGGGTAGAGGAGACCCAGTACTTC.

This clone occurred a few times. This sequence joins TRBV4-2 and TRBJ1-6; D ambiguous. V shed 0 bases and J shed 11 bases, with 20 bases lying between them. Germline CDR1 reads LGHNA; CDR2 reads YNFKEQ. This CDR3 spans 17 amino acids. The DNA of the CDR3 is TGTGCCAGCAGCCAAGACCTCCCGGGAGGAATTGGGGCACCCCTCCACTTT. Its translation is CASSQDLPGGIGAPLHF.

The sample holds a few counts of this clone. The rearrangement joins TRBV10-3 to TRBJ1-1; 10 positions agree with TRBD1. The CDR3 extends over 12 amino acids. V was clipped by 4 bases and J by 11 bases; unmatched bases: 4. The germline V gene has CDR1 ENHRY and CDR2 SYGVKD. The CDR3 loop reads CAISGGTGEAFF. The CDR3 coding sequence is TGTGCCATCAGTGGGGGGACAGGGGAGGCTTTCTTT.

The chain is built from TRBV14 and TRBJ1-5; D is undetermined. V lost 2 bases to trimming and J lost 6 bases, with 11 bases between them. Germline assignment: CDR1 SGHDN and CDR2 FVKESK. The CDR3 has 14 amino acids. Written as DNA, the CDR3 is TGTGCCAGCAGCCAAAATGGAGCTGGTCAGCCCCAGCATTTT. Its protein is CASSQNGAGQPQHF.

This clone was seen only a few times. The rearrangement uses TRBV4-2 and TRBJ2-5; 8 positions match TRBD2. The V gene's germline CDR1 is LGHNA and CDR2 YNFKEQ. The CDR3 has 18 amino acids. With 0 bases clipped from V and 4 bases from J, the junction kept 13 bases outside the gene matches. CDR3 residues: CASSQDLTRRGGVETQYF. For the CDR3, the DNA is TGTGCCAGCAGCCAAGATTTGACGCGTCGGGGGGGAGTAGAGACCCAGTACTTC.

The chain uses TRBV12-2 and TRBJ2-7; the D segment call TRBD2 is taken from the table without a DNA check. TRBV12-2 is assigned pseudogene status. The CDR3 totals 22 residues. CDR3 amino acids: CANLGGFVVSLVEGGRIGEQYF. CDR3 bases: TGTGCAAACCTGGGAGGGTTCGTGGTGTCGCTAGTCGAGGGTGGGAGGATTGGCGAGCAGTACTTC.

The rearrangement joins TRBV6-5 to TRBJ2-7; D not certain. The CDR3 contains 13 residues. In germline, CDR1 is MNHEY, CDR2 SVGAGI. V was shortened by 2 bases and J by 1 base, with 6 bases between the two germline ends. The DNA for the CDR3 is TGTGCCAGCAGTTACGCGGAGTCCTACGAGCAGTACTTC. Protein product: CASSYAESYEQYF.

This chain links TRBV9 with TRBJ1-1; the D gene is possibly TRBD1 (6 bases). The germline CDR1 and CDR2 sequences are SGDLS and YYNGEE. The CDR3 has 13 amino acids. V gave up 0 bases and J gave up 6 bases, with 9 bases separating them. The CDR3 region is CASSVAGQPEAFF. The CDR3, as DNA: TGTGCCAGCAGCGTAGCCGGACAGCCTGAAGCTTTCTTT. The full variable domain, with the rest looked up from reference TRBV9 and TRBJ1-1, is DSGVTQTPKHLITATGQRVTLRCSPRSGDLSVYWYQQSLDQGLQFLIQYYNGEERAKGNILERFSAQQFPDLHSELNLSSLELGDSALYFCASSVAGQPEAFFGQGTRLTVV.

This clone appeared a few times. The chain uses TRBV12-2 and TRBJ1-6. TRBV12-2 is deemed a pseudogene. The CDR3 length is 12 residues. The CDR3 DNA sequence: TGTGCAAGTCGCTTAGGACTGACTCCCCTCCACTTT. Protein sequence: CASRLGLTPLHF.

The rearrangement uses TRBV30 and TRBJ2-5; 8 bases map to TRBD2. Germline trimming cut 1 base from V and 3 bases from J; bases unmatched to any gene: 10. Germline V gene lookup returns CDR1 GTSNPN and CDR2 SVGIG (reference sequence). CDR3 length: 16 amino acids. CDR3 in DNA: TGTGCCTGGAGTGGGCCCGTAGCGGGGATAGAAGAGACCCAGTACTTC. Amino acids: CAWSGPVAGIEETQYF.

V and J are TRBV28 and TRBJ1-4; TRBD1 matches at 12 bases. The trim removed 3 bases at V and 8 bases at J, leaving 4 bases unmatched. CDR3 length: 15 amino acids. CDR1 MDHEN and CDR2 SYDVKM come from the germline V gene. The CDR3 reads CASSLGGTGGEKLFF. CDR3 DNA sequence: TGTGCCAGCAGTTTGGGGGGGACAGGGGGCGAAAAACTGTTTTTT.